The present entry profiles one TCR beta chain with its context. Its antigen is still unknown. No base-level quality is on record; no much larger clone is a single base apart. Reading the label with the study, this specimen's treatment or condition is: approximately 10-day PBMC culture with coronavirus spike peptide pools or control peptides (ViraFEST assay). The ViraFEST assay, used in the study, expanded antigen-specific T cells with peptide pools and then identified the expanded clonotypes through TCR sequencing. The convalescent patients' positive SARS-CoV-2 PCR tests were from March to December 2020, which was before the Alpha, Beta and Delta variants emerged in the United States. Approximately 2.1 million PBMCs per well were cultured in IMDM with approximately 4.9% human AB serum and 9 to 10 IU/ml IL-2, plus 10 ug/ml peptide pools. On days 3 and 7, half of the culture medium was replaced with fresh IL-2-containing medium. After approximately eleven days of culture, CD4+ T cells were isolated by negative selection with the EasySep CD4+ T cell isolation kit. Ficoll-Paque Plus gradient centrifugation was used to isolate PBMCs from whole blood, and the isolated PBMCs were then either used fresh or cryopreserved at -140C. In general, triplicate wells were set up for every culture condition.

The CDR3 spans 13 residues, from the cysteine through the phenylalanine. Just CDR3 DNA is preserved here, 39 bases in frame from base 1. Trimming takes 6 bases off V and 7 bases off J; junction bases not matched to a gene: 7. In the germline V gene (reference sequence), CDR1 corresponds to LNHDA and CDR2 to SQIVND. These data belong to a study of vaccination and CD4 T cells after COVID-19 (dated by TCRdb to about 2022). General notes on the study: Convalescent patients had a positive SARS-CoV-2 result on nasal swab PCR, and of these patients, several had mild disease and one had severe disease. Each participant got two doses of either the Pfizer-BioNTech BNT162b2 vaccine (n=8) or the Moderna mRNA-1273 vaccine (n=2). In ten to eleven COVID-19 convalescent patients and a handful of infection-naive healthy vaccine recipients, the spike-specific CD4+ TCR repertoire before mRNA vaccination was compared with the repertoire after mRNA vaccination. Post-COVID blood samples from convalescent patients were collected a median of around 110 days after diagnosis, with a range of 35 to 161 days. The cultures were stimulated with overlapping spike peptide pools from SARS-CoV-2 and from the common cold coronaviruses HCoV-NL63, HCoV-OC43 and HCoV-229E. In the convalescent cohort there were six males and four females, among whom were two Hispanic individuals, seven Caucasians, two Asians and one multiracial person. Control cultures received a CEFX viral epitope pool as the positive control, an HIV-1 Nef peptide pool as the negative control, or no peptide. Post-vaccine blood samples were taken a median of roughly 72 days after the second vaccine dose, with a range of 14 to 241 days. Paper-wide results and their limitations: Only a relatively small number of convalescent patients were included in the study, and early timepoints following natural infection were not analyzed. Nearly all vaccine-specific clones in convalescent patients (304 of 307) were mono-reactive for SARS-CoV-2 spike rather than cross-reactive with common cold coronaviruses. Among the post-vaccine SARS-CoV-2-reactive clones in convalescent patients, a median around 90% showed up only after vaccination, which suggests vaccine-specific priming. Although the median number of SARS-CoV-2-reactive clonotypes went up from roughly 19 after infection to roughly 40 after vaccination, the increase was not significant.

Library prep was done by PCR. At the Johns Hopkins FTIC core, DNA from the cultured CD4+ T cells underwent TCR sequencing with the Oncomine TCR Beta short-read assay. Genomic DNA was extracted from the cultured CD4+ T cells with the QIAamp micro DNA kit. Oncomine TCR Beta libraries from cultured CD4+ T cells were pooled using unique dual indexes and sequenced on an Illumina iSeq 100. The published analysis was carried out like this. Non-productive sequences were filtered out, and CDR3s that did not start with C, did not end with F or W, or were shorter than 7 amino acids were discarded. The MANAFEST web application was used to identify antigen-specific clonotypes by comparing peptide-stimulated wells against reference wells and other culture wells. For a clone to be called positive, the clone needed an FDR below 0.05, an odds ratio above 5, and a productive frequency above 0.1% in at least two of three replicate wells. A clonotype was classed as cross-reactive if the clonotype showed significant expansion both in SARS-CoV-2 spike wells and in at least one common cold coronavirus spike condition. CDR3 homology was assessed with Levenshtein distances (stringdist) and unrooted phylogenetic trees (ape) in R version 3.6.1. TCRdb trimmed the raw reads at Q25, called clones with MiXCR and kept productive beta chains. Every entry covers one CDR3 protein and lists the most common genes and DNA from its rows. Here the V and J calls rest on TCRdb's processing, not on the authors' analysis. Recorded for this sample are roughly 20,000 distinct CDR3 sequences; approximately 50% of them occurred a single time. Together, the top ten hold 16% of the sample.

The clonotype comes from a human donor who had recovered from COVID-19. The sequence is built from TRBV19 and TRBJ2-7; TRBD1 lines up with 9 middle nucleotides. What was sequenced was CD4+ T cells from blood, cultured in vitro. CDR3 protein: CASRGQGRSEQYF. The base sequence is TGTGCCAGTAGGGGACAGGGAAGGAGTGAGCAGTACTTC.